Shown below are 4 T cell receptor beta chains from a single sample sequenced in a study of blood T cell repertoires in COVID-19. Only in-frame clones appear in the TCRdb table, and some are missing; sequencing was by immunoSEQ multiplex PCR. The table records under 200,000 clones, over 65% of them present only once. The sequencing input was peripheral blood. The origin of the receptors is a man aged 55 to 70 with acute or convalescent COVID-19.

The chain links TRBV11-3 to TRBJ1-1, with D hard to call. The V end was cut by 0 bases, the J end by 6 bases, with 8 bases between. CDR3 length: 13 residues. Per the germline V gene, CDR1 is SGHNT and CDR2 is YENEEA. The CDR3 coding sequence is TGTGCCAGCAGCTTAGATATGGCAGCTGAAGCTTTCTTT. This gives the protein CASSLDMAAEAFF.

This chain links TRBV4-1 with TRBJ1-1, with a weak D call TRBD1 (5 bases). CDR1 is MGHRA, CDR2 YSYEKL, per germline. The CDR3 is 14 amino acids. V was trimmed by 0 bases and J by 8 bases, leaving 13 bases between them. The CDR3: CASSQDRGQLEAFF. The CDR3 DNA is TGCGCCAGCAGCCAAGATAGGGGCCAGCTAGAAGCTTTCTTT.

The chain combines TRBV10-3 with TRBJ2-1; tentative D call: TRBD1 (6 bases). The CDR3 sequence is 14 residues long. V was trimmed by 4 bases and J by 3 bases, leaving 10 bases between them. Germline loops: CDR1 ENHRY, CDR2 SYGVKD. The CDR3 reads CAISGTERYNEQFF. The CDR3 nucleotides are TGTGCCATCAGTGGGACAGAGCGCTACAATGAGCAGTTCTTC.

The chain uses TRBV5-1 and TRBJ2-1, with TRBD1 identical over 9 bases. There are 15 residues in the CDR3. Germline V lookup: CDR1 SGHRS, CDR2 YFSETQ. V shed 8 bases, J shed 6 bases, and the junction held 12 bases outside the gene matches. The CDR3 reads CASSLRDRDRNEQFF. The CDR3 DNA is TGCGCCAGTAGCCTCCGGGACAGGGACCGCAATGAGCAGTTCTTC.